The rows below give T cell receptor beta chains drawn from one sample of a study of regulatory T cells in long-lasting Graves disease. Via MiXCR, TCRdb re-called the multiplex PCR reads, giving one row per CDR3 protein. The sample has over 500,000 distinct CDR3 sequences; around 16% are singletons. These sequences were also reported in another study, on T cells in Graves' hyperthyroidism and ophthalmopathy.

Sequences were derived from peripheral blood mononuclear cells (PBMCs), sampled at new diagnosis, from a patient treated with antithyroid drugs. The source is a man between 18 and 29 years old with Graves disease. Each CDR3 is given with its conserved first and last residue. Each record gives: D gene, clone size, V gene, J gene, CDR3 protein, CDR3 DNA. A D gene is named only where the DNA matches it firmly. Size tells how often a clone was seen (once, few, many) or the class of an expanded clone, and some rows leave it out.

-	many	TRBV30	TRBJ1-1	CAWSRTPNTEAFF	TGTGCCTGGAGTAGGACGCCGAACACTGAAGCTTTCTTT
-	many	TRBV14	TRBJ2-1	CASRSGPEQFF	TGTGCCAGCAGGAGCGGGCCTGAGCAGTTCTTC
-	many	TRBV10-3	TRBJ2-1	CAISGGESSYNEQFF	TGTGCCATCAGTGGGGGGGAAAGCTCCTACAATGAGCAGTTCTTC
-	few	TRBV12-3/TRBV12-4	TRBJ2-1	CASSVASGAPSYNEQFF	TGTGCCAGCAGTGTGGCTTCGGGGGCCCCTTCCTACAATGAGCAGTTCTTC
-	-	TRBV7-9	TRBJ1-4	CASSLYAGADEKLFF	TGTGCCAGCAGCTTATATGCAGGGGCAGATGAAAAACTGTTTTTT
-	-	TRBV30	TRBJ2-7	CAWSERGLHEQYF	TGTGCCTGGAGTGAGAGGGGTCTTCACGAGCAGTACTTC
-	many	TRBV14	TRBJ1-1	CASSQGVTEAFF	TGTGCCAGCAGCCAGGGAGTCACTGAAGCTTTCTTT
-	-	TRBV3-1	TRBJ2-3	CAIRAREGDTQYF	TGTGCCATCAGGGCGCGGGAAGGGGATACGCAGTATTTT
-	-	TRBV13	TRBJ1-5	CASSLRGSLPQPQHF	TGTGCCAGCAGCTTAAGGGGGAGTTTGCCTCAGCCCCAGCATTTT
-	-	TRBV3-1	TRBJ2-2	CASSPSTATGGLFF	TGTGCCAGCAGCCCCTCGACAGCCACCGGGGGGCTGTTTTTT
TRBD2	-	TRBV7-2	TRBJ2-3	CASSIGTSYTDTQYF	TGTGCCAGCAGCATAGGGACTAGCTACACAGATACGCAGTATTTT
TRBD1	-	TRBV27	TRBJ2-7	CASRPTGKKYEQYF	TGTGCCAGCCGTCCGACAGGGAAGAAGTACGAGCAGTACTTC
TRBD1	-	TRBV30	TRBJ2-7	CAWSPGTGARGQYF	TGTGCCTGGAGTCCGGGGACAGGGGCGCGGGGGCAGTACTTC
TRBD2	-	TRBV9	TRBJ2-3	CASSATGTNTDTQYF	TGTGCCAGCAGCGCCACCGGGACTAACACAGATACGCAGTATTTT
-	few	TRBV30	TRBJ2-2	CAWNAAGDGELFF	TGTGCCTGGAACGCGGCAGGTGACGGGGAGCTGTTTTTT
-	many	TRBV28	TRBJ2-7	CATWRGGSYEQYF	TGTGCCACATGGAGGGGCGGAAGCTACGAGCAGTACTTC
-	few	TRBV4-1	TRBJ2-1	CASSQAGQPYNEQFF	TGCGCCAGCAGCCAAGCGGGACAACCCTACAATGAGCAGTTCTTC
-	many	TRBV5-1	TRBJ2-3	CASSSGAPDTQYF	TGCGCCAGCAGCTCGGGGGCCCCAGATACGCAGTATTTT
-	-	TRBV18	TRBJ1-1	CASSPTDQLPTVDTEAFF	TGTGCCAGCTCACCCACTGATCAGCTCCCGACCGTGGACACTGAAGCTTTCTTT
-	many	TRBV27	TRBJ2-5	CASSLRGGLRQETQYF	TGTGCCAGCAGTTTAAGGGGGGGGCTCCGCCAAGAGACCCAGTACTTC
TRBD1	many	TRBV20-1	TRBJ2-5	CSHRGRETQYF	TGCAGCCACAGGGGGCGGGAGACCCAGTACTTC
-	-	TRBV6-1	TRBJ2-3	CASSVHRGSGPGTDTQYF	TGTGCCAGCAGCGTACATAGGGGATCGGGCCCGGGAACAGATACGCAGTATTTT
-	few	TRBV18	TRBJ2-4	CASSRRGGSKNIQYF	TGTGCCAGCTCACGGCGGGGAGGCAGCAAAAACATTCAGTACTTC
-	-	TRBV27	TRBJ1-5	CASSFPDRRCQPQHF	TGTGCCAGCAGTTTTCCCGACAGGCGGTGCCAGCCCCAGCATTTT
-	-	TRBV2	TRBJ2-7	CASSDLNPGFSYEQYF	TGTGCCAGCAGTGATCTTAACCCAGGGTTCTCCTACGAGCAGTACTTC
TRBD2	many	TRBV5-1	TRBJ2-1	CASSWGTGTSDYNEQFF	TGCGCCAGCAGCTGGGGGACCGGGACTAGCGACTACAATGAGCAGTTCTTC
-	many	TRBV9	TRBJ2-7	CASSVRAGAEQYF	TGTGCCAGCAGCGTCAGGGCAGGGGCCGAGCAGTACTTC
TRBD2	-	TRBV2	TRBJ2-3	CAFRTSGSDTQYF	TGTGCCTTCCGGACTAGCGGGTCAGATACGCAGTATTTT
TRBD1	-	TRBV20-1	TRBJ2-1	CSALRPGTGSGEQFF	TGCAGTGCTTTGCGTCCCGGGACAGGGTCAGGTGAGCAGTTCTTC
-	few	TRBV7-2	TRBJ2-3	CASSPSPGLITDTQYF	TGTGCCAGCAGCCCATCCCCGGGACTTATCACAGATACGCAGTATTTT
TRBD2	few	TRBV20-1	TRBJ2-5	CSAYAPGLGRETQYF	TGCAGTGCTTATGCCCCGGGACTAGGTCGCGAGACCCAGTACTTC
TRBD1	-	TRBV20-1	TRBJ1-2	CSTGGQGAMDYGYTF	TGCAGTACGGGGGGACAGGGGGCGATGGACTATGGCTACACCTTC
-	-	TRBV7-9	TRBJ2-7	CASSPTDLNEQYF	TGTGCCAGCAGCCCGACCGATCTCAACGAGCAGTACTTC
-	many	TRBV20-1	TRBJ2-1	CSAPKEGDYEQFF	TGCAGTGCCCCAAAGGAGGGGGACTATGAGCAGTTCTTC
-	few	TRBV5-1	TRBJ1-2	CASSLFNSDGYTF	TGCGCCAGCAGCTTGTTCAACTCGGATGGCTACACCTTC
-	many	TRBV5-1	TRBJ2-5	CASSLWSQEGRTQYF	TGCGCCAGCAGCTTGTGGTCACAAGAGGGAAGGACCCAGTACTTC
-	few	TRBV5-1	TRBJ1-1	CASSLETNTEAFF	TGCGCCAGCAGCCTAGAGACGAACACTGAAGCTTTCTTT
-	-	TRBV7-2	TRBJ2-3	CASSNAGSESTDTQYF	TGTGCCAGCAGCAATGCTGGGAGCGAAAGCACAGATACGCAGTATTTT
TRBD2	few	TRBV6-1	TRBJ2-5	CASSEGVTSGQETQYF	TGTGCCAGCAGTGAAGGTGTGACTAGCGGACAAGAGACCCAGTACTTC
-	many	TRBV7-2	TRBJ2-3	CASSLAEGATQYF	TGTGCCAGCAGCTTAGCGGAAGGGGCGACGCAGTATTTT
TRBD1	many	TRBV10-3	TRBJ2-7	CASSDRGRGEQYF	TGTGCCAGCTCGGACAGGGGGCGAGGCGAGCAGTACTTC
-	-	TRBV20-1	TRBJ2-5	CSARALVVGQETQYF	TGCAGTGCTAGAGCCCTAGTGGTGGGCCAAGAGACCCAGTACTTC